A selection of T cell receptor beta chains follows, all from one sample in a study of T cells in Graves' hyperthyroidism and ophthalmopathy. TCRdb independently ran MiXCR on the multiplex PCR reads; one entry per CDR3 protein. The top ten clones hold around 7% of a sample with 640,000 or so distinct CDR3 sequences, approximately 14% of them seen once. Sequenced material: blood. The receptors derive from a woman aged 18-29 years with Graves' ophthalmopathy. The CDR3 runs from the conserved cysteine through the conserved F or W. A D gene is named only where the DNA matches it firmly. Rows give clone size only sometimes, using once, few, many, or a class for an expanded clone.

abundance	v_gene	d_gene	j_gene	CDR3aa
-	TRBV25-1	-	TRBJ1-2	CASTLGGLFEGYTF
few	TRBV20-1	TRBD2	TRBJ2-3	CSVLPMRLAARTDTQYF
-	TRBV11-1	-	TRBJ1-2	CASSSLDKGKGYTF
few	TRBV7-6	-	TRBJ2-1	CASTTRYNEQFF
many	TRBV7-2	TRBD1	TRBJ2-3	CASSPWPAGTGGTDTQYF
many	TRBV5-1	TRBD2	TRBJ2-2	CASSLKPTLAGGPPGELFF
few	TRBV5-4	-	TRBJ1-1	CASRRQTLGSDAEAFF
many	TRBV28	-	TRBJ2-3	CASTPGDTQYF
many	TRBV6-1	-	TRBJ2-7	CASRKVAGTMEEQYF
many	TRBV5-1	TRBD2	TRBJ2-3	CASSISGSSSTDTQYF
few	TRBV19	-	TRBJ2-5	CASSNRFQETQYF
many	TRBV30	-	TRBJ1-2	CAWSSGPHYGYTF
-	TRBV9	-	TRBJ2-1	CASSVGAGSSEQFF
many	TRBV20-1	-	TRBJ2-1	CSVKVTSPASYNEQFF
many	TRBV14	-	TRBJ2-1	CASSQDSGGQNNEQFF
-	TRBV19	-	TRBJ1-1	CASRMTDNTEAFF
many	TRBV3-1	-	TRBJ2-5	CASSQGQGDAETQYF
few	TRBV7-8	-	TRBJ2-5	CASSPGGWESMGETQYF
many	TRBV7-3	TRBD2	TRBJ2-7	CASSPGLEVGEQYF
-	TRBV28	-	TRBJ2-1	CASCEHQGGNEQFF
many	TRBV2	TRBD1	TRBJ1-5	CASSASEQGRQPQHF
-	TRBV7-2	-	TRBJ2-1	CASSQGDRRDLYNEQFF
many	TRBV2	TRBD2	TRBJ2-3	CASSTPGTSSPSPDTQYF
few	TRBV2	-	TRBJ1-6	CASNEQGNSPLHF
many	TRBV3-1	-	TRBJ1-4	CASSQGFEKLFF
-	TRBV5-5	-	TRBJ2-1	CASSVRLSSYNEQFF
many	TRBV11-3	-	TRBJ1-1	CASSLGGVAEAFF
many	TRBV20-1	-	TRBJ1-5	CSARVTVNQPQHF